This entry features one T cell receptor beta chain sequence. The antigen is not known. The CDR3 is 11 amino acids. V lost 5 bases and J lost 10, with 12 bases in between. The germline V gene encodes CDR1 SGHRS and CDR2 YFSETQ. The sample belongs to a study of vaccination effects on CD4 cells after COVID-19. After about 10 days in culture, the CD4+ T cells were isolated. TCRdb keeps only in-frame clones here, not all; method: immunoSEQ multiplex PCR. The sample includes 45,000 to 60,000 clones, around 76% of them seen just once. This clonotype was sampled from a human donor who had a prior SARS-CoV-2 infection. The sequencing here drew on CD4+ T cells from PBMCs cultured without peptide, taken before COVID-19 vaccination. The chain links TRBV5-1 to TRBJ1-2; D gene unclear. The CDR3 loop reads CASSRLHFYTF. DNA of the CDR3: TGCGCCAGCAGTAGGTTACACTTCTACACCTTC.